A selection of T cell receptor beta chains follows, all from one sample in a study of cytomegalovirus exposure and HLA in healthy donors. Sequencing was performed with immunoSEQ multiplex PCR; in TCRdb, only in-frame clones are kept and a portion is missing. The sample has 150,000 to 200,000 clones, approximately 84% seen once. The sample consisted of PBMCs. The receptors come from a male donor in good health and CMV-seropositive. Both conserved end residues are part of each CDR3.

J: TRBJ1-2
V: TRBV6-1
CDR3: CASSRESGYTF

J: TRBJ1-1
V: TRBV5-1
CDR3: CASRAGSGSMNTEAFF

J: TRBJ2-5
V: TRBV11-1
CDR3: CASSSEQGKETQYF

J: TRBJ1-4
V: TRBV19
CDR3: CASSTQRQGGGFEKLFF

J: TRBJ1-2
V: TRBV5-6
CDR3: CASSLGAGRVKAYGYTF

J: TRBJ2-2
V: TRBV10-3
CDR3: CAISPGGNLGTGELFF

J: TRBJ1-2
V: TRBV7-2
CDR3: CASSPWDRPTFSTF

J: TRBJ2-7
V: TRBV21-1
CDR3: CASTTDIKASSYEQYF

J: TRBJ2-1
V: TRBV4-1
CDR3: CASSQEGQGPRGNEQFF

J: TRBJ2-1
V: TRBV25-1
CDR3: CASSEWGDNEQFF

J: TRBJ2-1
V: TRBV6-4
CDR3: CASSAPGLAEYNEQFF

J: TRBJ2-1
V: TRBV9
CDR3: CASSVDTGGNEQFF

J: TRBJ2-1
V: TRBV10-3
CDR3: CAIRGTSDYNEQFF

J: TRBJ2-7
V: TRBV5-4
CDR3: CASSLGTVAQYF